The clone carrying this T cell receptor beta chain was observed a single time. The sample belongs to a study of technical replicates of blood from a handful of donors. The germline V gene has CDR1 SEHNR and CDR2 FQNEAQ (reference sequence). The CDR3 spans 15 residues. Trimming removed 6 bases from V and 2 bases from J; junction bases left unmatched: 7. Only in-frame clones appear in the TCRdb table, and some are missing; sequencing was by immunoSEQ multiplex PCR. The profile covers 78,000 or so clones, with about 89% appearing a single time and roughly 0.41% taken by the ten largest. The source material was T cells isolated from PBMCs. This clonotype was sampled from a human donor in good health. This sequence joins TRBV7-9 and TRBJ2-5; 9 bases fit TRBD1. CDR3 sequence: CASSPGQGGQETQYF. The CDR3 coding sequence is TGTGCCAGCAGTCCGGGACAGGGAGGTCAAGAGACCCAGTACTTC.